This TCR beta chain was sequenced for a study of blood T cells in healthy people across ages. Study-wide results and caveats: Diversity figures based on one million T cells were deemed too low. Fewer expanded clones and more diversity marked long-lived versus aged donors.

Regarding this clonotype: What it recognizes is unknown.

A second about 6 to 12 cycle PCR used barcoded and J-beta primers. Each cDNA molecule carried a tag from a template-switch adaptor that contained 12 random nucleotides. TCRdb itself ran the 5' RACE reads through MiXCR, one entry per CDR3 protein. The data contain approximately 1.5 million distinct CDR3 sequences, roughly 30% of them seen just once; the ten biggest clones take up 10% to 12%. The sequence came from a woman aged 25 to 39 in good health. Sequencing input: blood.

CDR3 protein: CSARRASGRRVYNEQFF. The CDR3 region has the DNA TGCAGTGCTAGACGGGCTAGCGGGAGGCGGGTCTACAATGAGCAGTTCTTC. The chain is built from TRBV20-1 and TRBJ2-1, with 11 bases aligning to TRBD2. This CDR3 has 17 residues. Per germline, CDR1 DFQATT and CDR2 SNEGSKA (reference sequence). The V gene end was trimmed by 2 bases and the J gene end by 3 bases; junction bases not matched to a gene: 9.